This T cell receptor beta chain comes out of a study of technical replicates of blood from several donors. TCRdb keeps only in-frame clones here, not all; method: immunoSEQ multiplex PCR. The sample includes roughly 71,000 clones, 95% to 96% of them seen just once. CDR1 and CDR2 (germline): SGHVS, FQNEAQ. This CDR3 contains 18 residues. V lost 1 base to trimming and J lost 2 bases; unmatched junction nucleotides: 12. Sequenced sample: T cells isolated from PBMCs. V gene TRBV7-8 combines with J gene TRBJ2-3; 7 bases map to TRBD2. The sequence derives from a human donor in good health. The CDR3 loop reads CASSLVPPGGLITDTQYF. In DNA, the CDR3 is TGTGCCAGCAGCTTAGTGCCCCCGGGGGGACTTATCACAGATACGCAGTATTTT.